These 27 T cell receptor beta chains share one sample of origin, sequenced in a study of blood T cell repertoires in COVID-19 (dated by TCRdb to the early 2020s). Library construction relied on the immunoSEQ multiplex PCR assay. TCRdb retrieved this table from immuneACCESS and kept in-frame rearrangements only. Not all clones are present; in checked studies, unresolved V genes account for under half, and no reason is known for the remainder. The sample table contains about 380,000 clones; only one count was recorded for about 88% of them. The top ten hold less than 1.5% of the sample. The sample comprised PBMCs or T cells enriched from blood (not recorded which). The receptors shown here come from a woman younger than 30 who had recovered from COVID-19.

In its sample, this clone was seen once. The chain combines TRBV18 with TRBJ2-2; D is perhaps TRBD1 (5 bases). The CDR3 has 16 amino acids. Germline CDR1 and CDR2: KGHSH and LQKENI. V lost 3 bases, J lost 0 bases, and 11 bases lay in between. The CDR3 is CASSPQGKPNTGELFF. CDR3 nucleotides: TGTGCCAGCTCACCTCAGGGAAAGCCGAACACCGGGGAGCTGTTTTTT.

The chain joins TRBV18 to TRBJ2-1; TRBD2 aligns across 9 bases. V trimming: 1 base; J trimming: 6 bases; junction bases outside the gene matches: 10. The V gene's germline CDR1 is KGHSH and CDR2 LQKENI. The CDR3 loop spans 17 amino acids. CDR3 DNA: TGTGCCAGCTCACCACTTGGCGGGGGGGGCTTAGGCAATGAGCAGTTCTTC. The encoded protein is CASSPLGGGGLGNEQFF.

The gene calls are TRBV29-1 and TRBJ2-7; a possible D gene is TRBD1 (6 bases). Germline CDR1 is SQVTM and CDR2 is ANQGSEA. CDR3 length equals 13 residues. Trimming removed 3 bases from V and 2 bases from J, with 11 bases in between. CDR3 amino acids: CSVEKDRTYEQYF. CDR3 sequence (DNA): TGCAGCGTTGAGAAGGACAGAACCTACGAGCAGTACTTC.

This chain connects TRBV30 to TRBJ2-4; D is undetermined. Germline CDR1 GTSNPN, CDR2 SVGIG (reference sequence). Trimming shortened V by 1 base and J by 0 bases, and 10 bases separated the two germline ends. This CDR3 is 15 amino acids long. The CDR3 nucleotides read TGTGCCTGGAGTGGCTCATCACTAGCCAAAAACATTCAGTACTTC. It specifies CAWSGSSLAKNIQYF.

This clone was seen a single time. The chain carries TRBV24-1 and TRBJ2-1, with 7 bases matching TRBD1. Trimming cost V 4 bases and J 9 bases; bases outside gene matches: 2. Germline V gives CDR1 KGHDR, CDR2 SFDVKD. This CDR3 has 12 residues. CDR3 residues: CATSDHRGEQFF. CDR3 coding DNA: TGTGCCACCAGTGACCACAGGGGTGAGCAGTTCTTC.

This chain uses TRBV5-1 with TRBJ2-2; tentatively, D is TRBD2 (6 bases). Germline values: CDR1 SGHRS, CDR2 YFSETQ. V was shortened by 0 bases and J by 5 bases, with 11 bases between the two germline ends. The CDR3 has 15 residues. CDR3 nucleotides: TGCGCCAGCAGCTTGGTCCCGGGGGATACCGGGGAGCTGTTTTTT. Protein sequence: CASSLVPGDTGELFF.

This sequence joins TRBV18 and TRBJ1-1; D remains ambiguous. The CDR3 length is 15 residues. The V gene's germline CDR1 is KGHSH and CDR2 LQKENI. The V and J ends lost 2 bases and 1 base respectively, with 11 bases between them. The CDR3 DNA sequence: TGTGCCAGCTCACCATACACGAAAACGAACACTGAAGCTTTCTTT. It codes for CASSPYTKTNTEAFF.

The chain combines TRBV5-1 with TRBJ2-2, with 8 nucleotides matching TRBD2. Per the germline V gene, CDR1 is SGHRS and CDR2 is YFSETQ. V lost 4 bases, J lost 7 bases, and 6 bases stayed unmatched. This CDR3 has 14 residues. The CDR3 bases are TGCGCCAGCAGCACCGGGGGGGCTGGCGGGGAGCTGTTTTTT. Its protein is CASSTGGAGGELFF.

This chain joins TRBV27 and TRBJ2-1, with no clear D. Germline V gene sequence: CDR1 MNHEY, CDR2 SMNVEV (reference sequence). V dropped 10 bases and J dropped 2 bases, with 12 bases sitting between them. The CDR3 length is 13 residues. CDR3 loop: CATYSLPYNEQFF. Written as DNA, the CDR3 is TGTGCCACCTACTCCCTCCCCTACAATGAGCAGTTCTTC.

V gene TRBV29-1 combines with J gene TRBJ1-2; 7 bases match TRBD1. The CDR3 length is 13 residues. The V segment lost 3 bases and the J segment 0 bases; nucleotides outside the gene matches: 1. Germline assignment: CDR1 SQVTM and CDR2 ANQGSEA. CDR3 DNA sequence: TGCAGCGTTGAGGGGACAGCTAACTATGGCTACACCTTC. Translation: CSVEGTANYGYTF.

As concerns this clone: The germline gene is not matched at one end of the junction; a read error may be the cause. The CDR3 coding sequence is TGTGCTAGCAGCTTTGGGGGACAGTATCAAGAGACCCAGTACTTC. Residues: CASSFGGQYQETQYF. The chain couples TRBV7-7 to TRBJ2-5, with 7 bases fitting TRBD1. Germline CDR1 reads SSHAT; CDR2 reads FNYEAQ (reference sequence). The CDR3 runs to 15 residues.

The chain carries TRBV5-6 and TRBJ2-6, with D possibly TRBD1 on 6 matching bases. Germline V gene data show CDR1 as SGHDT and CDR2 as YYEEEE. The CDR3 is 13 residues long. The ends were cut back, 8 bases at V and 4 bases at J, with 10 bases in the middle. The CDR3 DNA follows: TGTGCCAGTGGGGGCCCAGGGGCCAACGTCCTGACTTTC. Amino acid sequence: CASGGPGANVLTF. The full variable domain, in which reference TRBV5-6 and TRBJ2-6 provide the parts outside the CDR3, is DAGVTQSPTHLIKTRGQQVTLRCSPKSGHDTVSWYQQALGQGPQFIFQYYEEEERQRGNFPDRFSGHQFPNYSSELNVNALLLGDSALYLCASGGPGANVLTFGAGSRLTVL.

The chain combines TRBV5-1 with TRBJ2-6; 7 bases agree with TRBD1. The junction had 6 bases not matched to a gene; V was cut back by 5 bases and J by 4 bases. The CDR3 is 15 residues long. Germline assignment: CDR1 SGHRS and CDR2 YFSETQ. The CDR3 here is CASSYTGVGANVLTF. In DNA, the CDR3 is TGCGCCAGCAGTTATACAGGGGTCGGGGCCAACGTCCTGACTTTC.

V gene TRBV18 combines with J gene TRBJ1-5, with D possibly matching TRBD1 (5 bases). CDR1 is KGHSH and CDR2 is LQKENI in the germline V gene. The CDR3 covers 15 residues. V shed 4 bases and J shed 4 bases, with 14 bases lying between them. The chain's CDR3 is CASSLQGFRNQPQHF. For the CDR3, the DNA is TGTGCCAGCTCACTCCAGGGTTTCCGTAATCAGCCCCAGCATTTT. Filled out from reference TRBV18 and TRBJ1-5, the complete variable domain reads NAGVMQNPRHLVRRRGQEARLRCSPMKGHSHVYWYRQLPEEGLKFMVYLQKENIIDESGMPKERFSAEFPKEGPSILRIQQVVRGDSAAYFCASSLQGFRNQPQHFGDGTRLSIL.

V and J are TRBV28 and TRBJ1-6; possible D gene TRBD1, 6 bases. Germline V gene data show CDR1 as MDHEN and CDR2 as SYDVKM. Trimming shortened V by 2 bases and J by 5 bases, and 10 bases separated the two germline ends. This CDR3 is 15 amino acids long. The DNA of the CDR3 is TGTGCCAGCAGTTTAGGGGCAGGGGATAATTCACCCCTCCACTTT. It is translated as CASSLGAGDNSPLHF. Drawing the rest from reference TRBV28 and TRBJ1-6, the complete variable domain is DVKVTQSSRYLVKRTGEKVFLECVQDMDHENMFWYRQDPGLGLRLIYFSYDVKMKEKGDIPEGYSVSREKKERFSLILESASTNQTSMYLCASSLGAGDNSPLHFGNGTRLTVT.

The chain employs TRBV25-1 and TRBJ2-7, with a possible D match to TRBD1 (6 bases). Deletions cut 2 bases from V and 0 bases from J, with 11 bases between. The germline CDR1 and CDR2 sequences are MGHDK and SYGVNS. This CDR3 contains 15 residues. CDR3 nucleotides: TGTGCCAGCAGTGAACCAGGGGCGAGCTCCTACGAGCAGTACTTC. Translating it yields CASSEPGASSYEQYF.

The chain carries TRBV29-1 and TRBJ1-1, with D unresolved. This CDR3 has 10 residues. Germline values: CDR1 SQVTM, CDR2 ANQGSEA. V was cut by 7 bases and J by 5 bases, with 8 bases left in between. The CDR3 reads CSARETEAFF. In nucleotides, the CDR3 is TGCAGCGCCCGGGAAACTGAAGCTTTCTTT.

This chain's CDR3 is CASSTGTEAFF. The CDR3 DNA follows: TGTGCCAGCAGTACGGGCACTGAAGCTTTCTTT. The rearrangement links TRBV6-5 to TRBJ1-1; D call uncertain. The length of the CDR3 is 11 residues. V was cut by 5 bases and J by 4 bases, with 5 bases left in between. CDR1 is MNHEY, CDR2 SVGAGI, per germline.

The CDR3 nucleotides are TGTGCCAGCAGTGTAAGGGGACATAATAATTCACCCCTCCACTTT. Its translation is CASSVRGHNNSPLHF. The V gene is TRBV2, the J gene TRBJ1-6; D is possibly TRBD1 (6 bases). There are 15 residues in the CDR3. V was pared by 4 bases and J by 5 bases, with 12 bases between. The germline gives CDR1 SNHLY, CDR2 FYNNEI.

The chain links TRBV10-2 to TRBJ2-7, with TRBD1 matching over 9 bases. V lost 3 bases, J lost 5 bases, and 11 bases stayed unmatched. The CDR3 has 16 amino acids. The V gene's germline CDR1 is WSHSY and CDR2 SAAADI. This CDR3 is CASSEGWGQGVDEQYF. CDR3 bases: TGCGCCAGCAGTGAAGGTTGGGGACAGGGCGTAGACGAGCAGTACTTC.

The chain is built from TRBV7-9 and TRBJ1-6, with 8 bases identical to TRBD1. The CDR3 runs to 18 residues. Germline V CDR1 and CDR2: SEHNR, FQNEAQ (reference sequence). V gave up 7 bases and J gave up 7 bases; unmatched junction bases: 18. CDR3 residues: CASTSDRESIFGNSPLHF. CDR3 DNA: TGTGCCAGCACCTCGGACAGGGAATCTATTTTCGGGAATTCACCCCTCCACTTT.

The CDR3 DNA is TGTGCCAGCAGAGGGTGGGGCGGCACCGGGGAGCTGTTTTTT. Translation: CASRGWGGTGELFF. The rearrangement uses TRBV2 and TRBJ2-2, with a tentative D call TRBD1 (5 bases). The CDR3 loop spans 14 amino acids. V was trimmed by 6 bases and J by 4 bases, leaving 12 bases between them. Germline loops: CDR1 SNHLY, CDR2 FYNNEI.

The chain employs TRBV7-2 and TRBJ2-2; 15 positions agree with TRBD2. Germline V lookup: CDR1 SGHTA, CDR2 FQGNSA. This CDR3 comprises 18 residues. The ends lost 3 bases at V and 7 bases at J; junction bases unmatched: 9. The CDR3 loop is CASSLTLGLAGGLGELFF. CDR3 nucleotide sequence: TGTGCCAGCAGCTTGACCCTGGGACTAGCGGGGGGACTCGGGGAGCTGTTTTTT.

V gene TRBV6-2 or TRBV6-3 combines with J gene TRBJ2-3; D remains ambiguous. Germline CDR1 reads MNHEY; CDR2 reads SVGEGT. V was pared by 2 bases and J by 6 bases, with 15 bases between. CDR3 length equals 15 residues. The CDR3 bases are TGTGCCAGCAGTTACGGGCCTGAAAAGTACGATACGCAGTATTTT. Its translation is CASSYGPEKYDTQYF.

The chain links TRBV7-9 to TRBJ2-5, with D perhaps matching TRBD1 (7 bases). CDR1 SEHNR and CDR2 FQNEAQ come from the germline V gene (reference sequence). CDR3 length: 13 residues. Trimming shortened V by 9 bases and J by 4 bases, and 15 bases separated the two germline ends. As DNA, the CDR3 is TGTGCCAGTCAATCAGGGGGGCGAGAGACCCAGTACTTC. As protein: CASQSGGRETQYF.

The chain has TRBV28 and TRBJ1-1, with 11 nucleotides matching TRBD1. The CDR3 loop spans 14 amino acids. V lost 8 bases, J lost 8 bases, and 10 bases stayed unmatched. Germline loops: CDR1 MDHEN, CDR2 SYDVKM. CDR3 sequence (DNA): TGTGCCAGCGGGACAGGGGGACTATCGAGAGAAGCTTTCTTT. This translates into CASGTGGLSREAFF.

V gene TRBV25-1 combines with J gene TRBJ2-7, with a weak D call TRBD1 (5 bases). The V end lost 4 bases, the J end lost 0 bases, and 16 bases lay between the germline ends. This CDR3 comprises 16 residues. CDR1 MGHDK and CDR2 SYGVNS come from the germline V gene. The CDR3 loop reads CASSGSTGDSSYEQYF. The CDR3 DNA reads TGTGCCAGCAGTGGGTCCACAGGAGATAGCTCCTACGAGCAGTACTTC.